The clone carrying this T cell receptor beta chain was counted ten times or more. CDR3 length: 13 residues. CDR1 is MDHEN and CDR2 is SYDVKM in the germline V gene. J gave up 10 bases and V 3 bases, and 8 bases lay outside the gene matches. This specimen comes from a study of T cells in Graves' hyperthyroidism and ophthalmopathy. Authors of the study amplified TCR beta CDR3 regions from RNA transcripts. The primer set for the first-round RT-PCR of the TCR CDR3 was HTBI. TCRdb re-called the multiplex PCR reads with MiXCR, one entry per CDR3 protein. The table includes a few hundred thousand distinct CDR3 sequences, more than 12% detected once.

The receptor was isolated from a woman in her 30s with Graves' ophthalmopathy. This chain joins TRBV28 and TRBJ1-2, with TRBD1 matching 7 bases. Sequenced sample: blood. This CDR3 reads CASSFPGGVDYTF. In DNA form, the CDR3 reads TGTGCCAGCAGTTTTCCAGGGGGGGTGGACTACACCTTC.